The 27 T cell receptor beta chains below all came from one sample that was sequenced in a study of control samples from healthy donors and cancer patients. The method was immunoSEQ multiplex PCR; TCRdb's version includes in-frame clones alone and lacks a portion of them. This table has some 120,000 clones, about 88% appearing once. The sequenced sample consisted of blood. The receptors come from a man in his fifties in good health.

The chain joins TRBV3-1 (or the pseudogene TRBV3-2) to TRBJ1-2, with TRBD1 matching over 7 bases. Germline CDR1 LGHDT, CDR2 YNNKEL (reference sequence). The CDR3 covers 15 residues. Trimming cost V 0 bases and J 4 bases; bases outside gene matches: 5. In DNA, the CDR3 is TGTGCCAGCAGCCAAGATATCAGGGGGGGCTATGGCTACACCTTC. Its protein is CASSQDIRGGYGYTF.

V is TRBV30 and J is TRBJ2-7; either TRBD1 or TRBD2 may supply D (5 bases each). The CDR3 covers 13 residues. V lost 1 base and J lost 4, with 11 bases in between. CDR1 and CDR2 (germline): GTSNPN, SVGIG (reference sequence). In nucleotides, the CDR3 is TGTGCCTGGAGTGCGGGGCTCGGTTACGAGCAGTACTTC. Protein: CAWSAGLGYEQYF.

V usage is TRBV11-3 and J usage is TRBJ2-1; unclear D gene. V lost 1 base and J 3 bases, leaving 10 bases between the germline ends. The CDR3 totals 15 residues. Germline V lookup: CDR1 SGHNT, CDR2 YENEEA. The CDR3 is CASSLVSLGYNEQFF. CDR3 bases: TGTGCCAGCAGCTTAGTAAGTCTAGGCTACAATGAGCAGTTCTTC.

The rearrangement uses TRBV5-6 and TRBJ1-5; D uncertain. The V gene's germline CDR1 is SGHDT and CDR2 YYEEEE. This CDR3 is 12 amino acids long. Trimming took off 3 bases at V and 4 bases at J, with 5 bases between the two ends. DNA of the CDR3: TGTGCCAGCAGCTCACCAAATCAGCCCCAGCATTTT. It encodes CASSSPNQPQHF.

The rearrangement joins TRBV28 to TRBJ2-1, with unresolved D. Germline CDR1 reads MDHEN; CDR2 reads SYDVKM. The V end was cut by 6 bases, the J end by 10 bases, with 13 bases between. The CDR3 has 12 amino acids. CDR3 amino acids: CASRPHAREQFF. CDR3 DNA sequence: TGTGCCAGCAGACCCCATGCGAGAGAGCAGTTCTTC.

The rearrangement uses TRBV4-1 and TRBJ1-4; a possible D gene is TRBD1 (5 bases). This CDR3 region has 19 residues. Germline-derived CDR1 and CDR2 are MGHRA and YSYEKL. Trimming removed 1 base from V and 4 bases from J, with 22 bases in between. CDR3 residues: CASSQVRQGWGGFNEKLFF. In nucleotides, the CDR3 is TGCGCCAGCAGCCAAGTCCGGCAGGGTTGGGGCGGGTTTAATGAAAAACTGTTTTTT.

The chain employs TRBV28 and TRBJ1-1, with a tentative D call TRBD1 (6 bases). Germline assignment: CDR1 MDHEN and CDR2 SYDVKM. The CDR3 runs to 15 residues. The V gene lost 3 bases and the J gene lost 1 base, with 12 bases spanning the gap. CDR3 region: CASSFRSTGNTEAFF. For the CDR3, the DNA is TGTGCCAGCAGTTTCAGATCGACAGGGAACACTGAAGCTTTCTTT.

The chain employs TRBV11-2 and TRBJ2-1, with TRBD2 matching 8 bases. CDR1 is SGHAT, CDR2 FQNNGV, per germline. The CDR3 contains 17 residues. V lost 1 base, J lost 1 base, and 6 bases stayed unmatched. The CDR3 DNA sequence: TGTGCCAGCAGCTTAGTGGGTAGCGGGGCGTCCTACAATGAGCAGTTCTTC. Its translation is CASSLVGSGASYNEQFF.

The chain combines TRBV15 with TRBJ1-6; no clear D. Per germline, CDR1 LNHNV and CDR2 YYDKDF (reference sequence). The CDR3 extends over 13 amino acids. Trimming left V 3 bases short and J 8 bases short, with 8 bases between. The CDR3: CATSSPSDSPLHF. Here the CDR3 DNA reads TGTGCCACCAGCAGTCCTAGTGATTCACCCCTCCACTTT.

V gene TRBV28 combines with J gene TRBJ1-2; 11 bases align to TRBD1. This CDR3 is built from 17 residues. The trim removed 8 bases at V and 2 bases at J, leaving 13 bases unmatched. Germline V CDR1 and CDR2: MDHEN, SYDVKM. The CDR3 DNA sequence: TGTGCCAGCTCCGGACAGGGGGCGTTAGCGAACAACTATGGCTACACCTTC. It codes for CASSGQGALANNYGYTF.

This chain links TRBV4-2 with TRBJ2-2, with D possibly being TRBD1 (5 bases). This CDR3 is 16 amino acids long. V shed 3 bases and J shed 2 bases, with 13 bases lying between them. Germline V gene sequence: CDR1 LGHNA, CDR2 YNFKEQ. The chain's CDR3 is CASSQGTQANTGELFF. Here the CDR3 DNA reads TGTGCCAGCAGCCAGGGTACACAGGCCAACACCGGGGAGCTGTTTTTT.

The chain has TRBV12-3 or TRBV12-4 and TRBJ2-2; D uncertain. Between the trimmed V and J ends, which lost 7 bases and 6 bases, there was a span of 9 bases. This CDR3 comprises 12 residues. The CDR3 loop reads CASNYMAGELFF. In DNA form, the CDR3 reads TGTGCCAGCAATTATATGGCCGGGGAGCTGTTTTTT.

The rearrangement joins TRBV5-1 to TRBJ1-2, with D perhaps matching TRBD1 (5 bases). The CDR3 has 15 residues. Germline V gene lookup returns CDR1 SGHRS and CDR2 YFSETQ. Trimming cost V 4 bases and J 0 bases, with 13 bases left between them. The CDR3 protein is CASSSGDGTNYGYTF. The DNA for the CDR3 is TGCGCCAGCAGCAGCGGGGACGGAACTAACTATGGCTACACCTTC.

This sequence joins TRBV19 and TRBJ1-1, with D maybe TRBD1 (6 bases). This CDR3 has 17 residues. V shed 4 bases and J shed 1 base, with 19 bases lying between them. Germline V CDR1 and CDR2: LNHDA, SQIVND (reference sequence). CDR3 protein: CASSTPHGGAGNTEAFF. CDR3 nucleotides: TGTGCCAGTAGTACCCCCCACGGGGGGGCGGGGAACACTGAAGCTTTCTTT.

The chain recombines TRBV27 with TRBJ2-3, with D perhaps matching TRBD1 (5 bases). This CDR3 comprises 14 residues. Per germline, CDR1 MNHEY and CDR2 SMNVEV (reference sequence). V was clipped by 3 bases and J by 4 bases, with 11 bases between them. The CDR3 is CASSFLQAADTQYF. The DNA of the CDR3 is TGTGCCAGCAGTTTTTTACAGGCCGCAGATACGCAGTATTTT.

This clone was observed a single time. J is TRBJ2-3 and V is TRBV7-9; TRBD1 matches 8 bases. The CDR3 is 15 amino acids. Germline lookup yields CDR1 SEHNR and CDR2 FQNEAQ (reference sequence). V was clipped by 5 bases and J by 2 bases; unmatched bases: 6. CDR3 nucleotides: TGTGCCAGCAGCCCCGGGGACAGGTACACAGATACGCAGTATTTT. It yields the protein CASSPGDRYTDTQYF.

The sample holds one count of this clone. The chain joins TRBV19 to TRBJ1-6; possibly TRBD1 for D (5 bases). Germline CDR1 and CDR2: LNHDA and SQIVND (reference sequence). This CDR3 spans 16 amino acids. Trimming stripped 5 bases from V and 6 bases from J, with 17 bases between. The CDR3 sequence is CASSASTRGLNSPLHF. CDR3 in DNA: TGTGCCAGTAGTGCATCTACCCGGGGCCTTAATTCACCCCTCCACTTT.

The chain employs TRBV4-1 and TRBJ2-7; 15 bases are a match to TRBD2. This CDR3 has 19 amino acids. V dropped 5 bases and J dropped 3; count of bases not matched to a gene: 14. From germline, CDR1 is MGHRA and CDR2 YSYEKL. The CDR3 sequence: CASSYWTSGGDHLFYEQYF. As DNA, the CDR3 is TGCGCCAGCAGCTACTGGACTAGCGGGGGGGACCACCTATTCTACGAGCAGTACTTC.

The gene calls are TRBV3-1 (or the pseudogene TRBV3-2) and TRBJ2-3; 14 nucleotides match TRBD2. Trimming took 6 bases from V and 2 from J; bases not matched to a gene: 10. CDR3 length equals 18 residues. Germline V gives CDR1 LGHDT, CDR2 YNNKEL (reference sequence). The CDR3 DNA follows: TGTGCCAGCAGGCGGACTAGCGGGGGGACCAACCCCACAGATACGCAGTATTTT. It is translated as CASRRTSGGTNPTDTQYF.

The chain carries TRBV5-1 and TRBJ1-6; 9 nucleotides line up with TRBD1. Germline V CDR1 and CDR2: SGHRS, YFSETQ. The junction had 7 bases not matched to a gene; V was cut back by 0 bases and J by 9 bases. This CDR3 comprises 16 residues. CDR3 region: CASSLASGQGISPLHF. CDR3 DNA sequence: TGCGCCAGCAGCTTGGCCTCAGGACAGGGGATTTCACCCCTCCACTTT.

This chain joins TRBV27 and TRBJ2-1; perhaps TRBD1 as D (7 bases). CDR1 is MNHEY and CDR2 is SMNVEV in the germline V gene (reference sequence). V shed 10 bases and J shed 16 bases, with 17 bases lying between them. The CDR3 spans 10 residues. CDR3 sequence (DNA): TGTGCCACCGGCGGGGACAGTTTCTTCTTC. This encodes CATGGDSFFF.

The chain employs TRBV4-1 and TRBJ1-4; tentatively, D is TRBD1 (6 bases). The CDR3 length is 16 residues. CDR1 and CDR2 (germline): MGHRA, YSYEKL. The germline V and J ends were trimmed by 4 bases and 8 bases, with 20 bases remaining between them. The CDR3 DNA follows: TGCGCCAGCAGCCTTTTTAGCGGGGGGGCCGGGGAAAAACTGTTTTTT. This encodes CASSLFSGGAGEKLFF.

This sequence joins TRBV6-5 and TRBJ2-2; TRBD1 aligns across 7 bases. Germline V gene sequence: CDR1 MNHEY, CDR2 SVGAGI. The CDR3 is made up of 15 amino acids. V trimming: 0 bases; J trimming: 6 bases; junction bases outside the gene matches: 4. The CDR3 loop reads CASSYSKGGPGELFF. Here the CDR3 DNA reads TGTGCCAGCAGTTACTCGAAAGGGGGCCCCGGGGAGCTGTTTTTT.

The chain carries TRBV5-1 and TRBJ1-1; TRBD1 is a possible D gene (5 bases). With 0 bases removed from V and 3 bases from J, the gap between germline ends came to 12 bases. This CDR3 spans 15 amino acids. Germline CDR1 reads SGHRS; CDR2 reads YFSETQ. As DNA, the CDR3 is TGCGCCAGCAGCTTGGAGGGGACTGTGGACACTGAAGCTTTCTTT. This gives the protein CASSLEGTVDTEAFF. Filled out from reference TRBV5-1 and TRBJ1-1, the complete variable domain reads KAGVTQTPRYLIKTRGQQVTLSCSPISGHRSVSWYQQTPGQGLQFLFEYFSETQRNKGNFPGRFSGRQFSNSRSEMNVSTLELGDSALYLCASSLEGTVDTEAFFGQGTRLTVV.

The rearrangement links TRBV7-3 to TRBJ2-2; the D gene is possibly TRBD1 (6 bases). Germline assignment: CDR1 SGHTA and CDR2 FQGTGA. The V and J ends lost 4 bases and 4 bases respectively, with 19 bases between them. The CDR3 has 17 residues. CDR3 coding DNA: TGTGCCAGCAGCTCTCAACCCGCAGGGGCGACCACCGGGGAGCTGTTTTTT. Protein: CASSSQPAGATTGELFF.

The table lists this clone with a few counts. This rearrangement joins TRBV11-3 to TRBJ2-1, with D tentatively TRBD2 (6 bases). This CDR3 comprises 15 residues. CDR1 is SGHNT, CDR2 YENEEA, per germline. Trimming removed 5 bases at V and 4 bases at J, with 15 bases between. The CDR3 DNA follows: TGTGCCAGCAGCGGAGCGGACTATTTGTACAATGAGCAGTTCTTC. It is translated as CASSGADYLYNEQFF.

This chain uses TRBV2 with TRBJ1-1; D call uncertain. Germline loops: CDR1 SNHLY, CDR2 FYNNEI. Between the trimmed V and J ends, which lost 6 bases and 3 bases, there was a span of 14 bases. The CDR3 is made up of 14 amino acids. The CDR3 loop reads CASRSKIRDTEAFF. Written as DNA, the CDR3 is TGTGCCAGCAGGAGCAAAATTCGGGACACTGAAGCTTTCTTT. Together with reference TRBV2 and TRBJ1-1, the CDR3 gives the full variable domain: EPEVTQTPSHQVTQMGQEVILRCVPISNHLYFYWYRQILGQKVEFLVSFYNNEISEKSEIFDDQFSVERPDGSNFTLKIRSTKLEDSAMYFCASRSKIRDTEAFFGQGTRLTVV.